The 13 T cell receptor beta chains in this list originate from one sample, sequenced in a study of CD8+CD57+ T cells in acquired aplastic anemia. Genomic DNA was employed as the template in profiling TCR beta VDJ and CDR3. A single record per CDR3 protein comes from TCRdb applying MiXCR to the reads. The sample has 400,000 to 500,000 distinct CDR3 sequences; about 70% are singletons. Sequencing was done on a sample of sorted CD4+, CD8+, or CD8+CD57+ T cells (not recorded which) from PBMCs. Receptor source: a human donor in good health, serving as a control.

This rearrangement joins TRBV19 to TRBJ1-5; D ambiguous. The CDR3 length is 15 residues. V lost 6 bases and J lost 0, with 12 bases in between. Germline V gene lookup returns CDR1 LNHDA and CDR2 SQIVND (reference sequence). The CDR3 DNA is TGTGCCAGTAGCACCACAATCAATAGCAATCAGCCCCAGCATTTT. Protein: CASSTTINSNQPQHF.

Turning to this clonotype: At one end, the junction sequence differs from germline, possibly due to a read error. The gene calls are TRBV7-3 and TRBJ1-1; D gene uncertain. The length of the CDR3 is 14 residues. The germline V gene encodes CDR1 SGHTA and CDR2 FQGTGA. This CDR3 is CASSRAAQNTEPFF. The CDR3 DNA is TGTGCCAGCAGCAGGGCAGCGCAGAACACTGAACCTTTCTTT.

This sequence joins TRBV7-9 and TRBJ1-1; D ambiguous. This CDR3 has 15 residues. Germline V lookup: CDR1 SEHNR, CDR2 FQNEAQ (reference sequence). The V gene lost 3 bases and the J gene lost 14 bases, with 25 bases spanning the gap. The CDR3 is CASSFNTGYDGYTFF. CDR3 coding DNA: TGTGCCAGCAGCTTTAACACGGGGTATGATGGCTACACCTTCTTT. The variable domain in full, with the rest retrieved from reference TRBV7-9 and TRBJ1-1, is DTGVSQNPRHKITKRGQNVTFRCDPISEHNRLYWYRQTLGQGPEFLTYFQNEAQLEKSRLLSDRFSAERPKGSFSTLEIQRTEQGDSAMYLCASSFNTGYDGYTFFGQGTRLTVV.

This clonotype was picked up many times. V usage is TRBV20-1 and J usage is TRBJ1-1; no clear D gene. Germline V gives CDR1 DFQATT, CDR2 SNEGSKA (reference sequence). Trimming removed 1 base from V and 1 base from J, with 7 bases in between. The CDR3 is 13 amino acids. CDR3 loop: CSARARPNTEAFF. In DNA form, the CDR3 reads TGCAGTGCTAGAGCCCGGCCGAACACTGAAGCTTTCTTT.

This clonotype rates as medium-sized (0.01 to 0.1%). The CDR3 DNA sequence: TGTGCCAGCAGCTTGACAGGGGGAAACTCTGGAAACACCATATATTTT. Translated, it gives CASSLTGGNSGNTIYF. V gene TRBV7-2 combines with J gene TRBJ1-3, with 9 bases identical to TRBD1. The CDR3 has 16 amino acids. The V segment lost 3 bases and the J segment 0 bases; nucleotides outside the gene matches: 3. Germline CDR1 reads SGHTA; CDR2 reads FQGNSA.

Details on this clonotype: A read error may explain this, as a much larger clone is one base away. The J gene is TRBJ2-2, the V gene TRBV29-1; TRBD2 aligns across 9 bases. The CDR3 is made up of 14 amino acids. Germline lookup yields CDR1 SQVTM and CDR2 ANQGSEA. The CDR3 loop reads CSAGGGGGTGELFF. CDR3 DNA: TGCAGTGCCGGGGGCGGGGGGGGTACCGGGGAGCTGTTTTTT.

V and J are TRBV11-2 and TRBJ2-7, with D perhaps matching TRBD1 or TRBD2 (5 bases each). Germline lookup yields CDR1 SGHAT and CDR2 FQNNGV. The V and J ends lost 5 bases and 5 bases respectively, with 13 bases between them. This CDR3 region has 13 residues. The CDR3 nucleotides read TGTGCCAGCAGCCCTGGGGGTGCACACGAGCAGTACTTC. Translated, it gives CASSPGGAHEQYF.

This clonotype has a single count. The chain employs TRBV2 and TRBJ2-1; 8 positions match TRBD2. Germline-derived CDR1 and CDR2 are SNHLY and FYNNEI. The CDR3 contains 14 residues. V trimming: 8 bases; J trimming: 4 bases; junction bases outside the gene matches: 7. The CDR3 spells CASGRGGGYNEQFF. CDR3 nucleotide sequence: TGTGCCAGCGGGAGGGGCGGGGGGTACAATGAGCAGTTCTTC.

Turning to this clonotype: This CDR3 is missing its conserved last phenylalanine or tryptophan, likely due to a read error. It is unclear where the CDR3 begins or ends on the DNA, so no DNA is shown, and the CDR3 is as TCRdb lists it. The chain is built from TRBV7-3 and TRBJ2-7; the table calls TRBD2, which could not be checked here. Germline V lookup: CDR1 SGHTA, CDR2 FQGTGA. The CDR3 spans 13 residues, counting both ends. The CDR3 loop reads CASSLGLGLAHEQ.

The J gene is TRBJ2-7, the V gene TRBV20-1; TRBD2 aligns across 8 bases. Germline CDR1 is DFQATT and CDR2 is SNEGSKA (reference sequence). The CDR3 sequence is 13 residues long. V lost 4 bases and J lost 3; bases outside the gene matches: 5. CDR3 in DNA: TGCAGTGCTATCGGGACTAGAATCTACGAGCAGTACTTC. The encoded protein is CSAIGTRIYEQYF.

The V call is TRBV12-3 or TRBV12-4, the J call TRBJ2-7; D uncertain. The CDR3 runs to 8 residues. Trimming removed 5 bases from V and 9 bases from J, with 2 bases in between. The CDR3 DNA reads TGTGCCAGCAGTGCGCAGTACTTC. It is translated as CASSAQYF.

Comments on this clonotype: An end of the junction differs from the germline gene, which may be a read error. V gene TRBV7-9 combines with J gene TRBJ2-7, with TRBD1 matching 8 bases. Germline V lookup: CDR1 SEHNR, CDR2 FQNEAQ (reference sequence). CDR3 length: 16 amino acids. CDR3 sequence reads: CASTLGQGTQIFGQYF. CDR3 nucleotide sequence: TGTGCCAGCACCTTAGGACAGGGCACCCAGATCTTCGGGCAGTACTTC.

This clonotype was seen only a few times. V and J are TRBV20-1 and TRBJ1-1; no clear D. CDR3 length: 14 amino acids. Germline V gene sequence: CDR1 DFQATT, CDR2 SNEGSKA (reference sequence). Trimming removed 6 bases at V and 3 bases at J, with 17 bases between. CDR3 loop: CSARTGRTDTEAFF. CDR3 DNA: TGCAGTGCGAGGACCGGACGCACGGACACTGAAGCTTTCTTT.